This entry lists 27 T cell receptor beta chains sequenced from one sample in a study of glioma-infiltrating T cells. Amplification of TCR alpha and beta CDR3 regions from RNA used iRepertoire nested multiplex PCR. TCRdb analysed the multiplex PCR reads with MiXCR anew, one entry per CDR3 protein. The sample carries roughly 120,000 distinct CDR3 sequences, roughly 25% recorded once. Sequencing was done on a sample of glioma tissue, nonneoplastic brain tissue, or PBMCs (not recorded which). The source is a human donor with low-grade glioma or glioblastoma, undergoing nonglioma brain surgery, or in good health (not recorded which).

This clonotype was counted many times. This sequence joins TRBV6-2 or TRBV6-3 and TRBJ2-5; D remains ambiguous. This CDR3 has 13 amino acids. V shed 2 bases and J shed 4 bases, with 8 bases lying between them. Germline-derived CDR1 and CDR2 are MNHEY and SVGEGT. The CDR3 DNA is TGTGCCAGCAGTTACAATACTCGAGAGACCCAGTACTTC. Translation: CASSYNTRETQYF.

To note about this clonotype: At one of its ends the junction is not consistent with the germline gene, which may arise from a read error. The CDR3 nucleotides are TGCGCCAGCAGTCCAACATACAGGGAACAGCCCCAGCATTTT. As protein: CASSPTYREQPQHF. The chain has TRBV28 and TRBJ1-5, with D maybe TRBD1 (6 bases). Germline lookup yields CDR1 MDHEN and CDR2 SYDVKM. The CDR3 has 14 residues.

This clonotype was picked up many times. V gene TRBV7-9 combines with J gene TRBJ2-1; 7 bases fit TRBD2. Germline V gene data show CDR1 as SEHNR and CDR2 as FQNEAQ (reference sequence). The CDR3 loop spans 15 amino acids. J gave up 5 bases and V 2 bases, and 6 bases lay outside the gene matches. The CDR3 DNA sequence: TGTGCCAGCAGCTTATTAGGGACTACCAACAATGAGCAGTTCTTC. It encodes CASSLLGTTNNEQFF.

As for this clonotype: A much bigger clone sits one base away, suggesting this may be a read error. The chain has TRBV12-3 or TRBV12-4 and TRBJ1-1; D not certain. Trimming removed 5 bases at V and 3 bases at J, with 7 bases between. The CDR3 sequence is 12 residues long. Here the CDR3 reads CASSLEDTEAFF. The CDR3 DNA follows: TGTGCCAGCAGTCTCGAGGACACTGAAGCTTTCTTT.

This clonotype was observed at least ten times. The chain couples TRBV14 to TRBJ2-5; 7 bases map to TRBD1. The CDR3 is 15 amino acids. Losses at the gene ends were 4 bases for V and 2 bases for J; bases not matched to a gene: 7. The germline V gene has CDR1 SGHDN and CDR2 FVKESK. The CDR3 region is CASSPTWTGQETQYF. The CDR3 DNA is TGTGCCAGCAGCCCGACATGGACAGGTCAAGAGACCCAGTACTTC.

This clonotype occurred many times. V usage is TRBV6-2 or TRBV6-3 and J usage is TRBJ2-5; 7 nucleotides line up with TRBD1. The length of the CDR3 is 13 residues. V was pared by 6 bases and J by 5 bases, with 6 bases of the junction left unmatched. CDR1 and CDR2 (germline): MNHEY, SVGEGT. The CDR3 sequence is CASRDRFWETQYF. DNA for the CDR3: TGTGCCAGCAGGGACAGGTTCTGGGAGACCCAGTACTTC.

V usage is TRBV29-1 and J usage is TRBJ2-7, with D possibly TRBD1 on 5 matching bases. CDR3 size: 11 residues. V was trimmed by 7 bases and J by 5 bases, leaving 12 bases between them. The germline V gene encodes CDR1 SQVTM and CDR2 ANQGSEA. CDR3 protein: CSALKGNEQYF. DNA of the CDR3: TGCAGCGCCTTGAAGGGGAACGAGCAGTACTTC.

This clonotype was recorded many times. This rearrangement joins TRBV19 to TRBJ2-7; D is undetermined. Germline V lookup: CDR1 LNHDA, CDR2 SQIVND (reference sequence). The CDR3 spans 13 residues. Trimming pared 1 base from V and 3 bases from J, leaving 7 bases between. The CDR3 loop reads CASSIGVNYEQYF. CDR3 in DNA: TGTGCCAGTAGTATAGGGGTAAACTACGAGCAGTACTTC.

This clonotype has more than one count but fewer than ten. The gene calls are TRBV29-1 and TRBJ2-4; D could derive from TRBD1 or TRBD2 (6 bases each). The V end lost 2 bases, the J end lost 5 bases, and 10 bases lay between the germline ends. CDR3 length: 13 residues. Per the germline V gene, CDR1 is SQVTM and CDR2 is ANQGSEA. CDR3 coding DNA: TGCAGCGTTGAACCCGGGGGCGAAAACATTCAGTACTTC. This encodes CSVEPGGENIQYF.

Details on this clonotype: A read error is possible here, since a much larger clone lies one base away. The chain links TRBV11-2 to TRBJ2-3; TRBD2 aligns across 11 bases. J lost 12 bases, V lost 0 bases, and 5 bases had no gene match. The CDR3 has 14 residues. The germline CDR1 and CDR2 sequences are SGHAT and FQNNGV. The CDR3 sequence: CASSLDTGLAGQYF. The CDR3 coding sequence is TGTGCCAGCAGCTTAGATACCGGACTAGCGGGTCAGTATTTT.

This clonotype has a count of ten or more. This sequence joins TRBV10-3 and TRBJ2-3; 7 bases are shared with TRBD1. The CDR3 has 12 residues. Trimming at V came to 10 bases and at J to 6 bases, leaving 7 bases not matched to a gene. Germline values: CDR1 ENHRY, CDR2 SYGVKD. DNA of the CDR3: TGTGCCACCGGGACAGACAGGGATACGCAGTATTTT. This encodes CATGTDRDTQYF.

The sample holds many counts of this clonotype. The V call is TRBV28, the J call TRBJ1-6; tentatively, D is TRBD1 (6 bases). The CDR3 covers 14 residues. Deletions cut 2 bases from V and 7 bases from J, with 9 bases between. The germline CDR1 and CDR2 sequences are MDHEN and SYDVKM. The CDR3 is CASSLNRENSPLHF. In nucleotides, the CDR3 is TGTGCCAGCAGTTTAAACAGGGAGAATTCACCCCTCCACTTT.

This clonotype was observed at least ten times. The chain couples TRBV4-3 to TRBJ2-7; D is uncertain. The CDR3 has 13 amino acids. Trimming left V 1 base short and J 2 bases short, with 6 bases between. Germline V gives CDR1 LGHNA, CDR2 YSLEER. This CDR3 reads CASSQAPAYEQYF. The CDR3 coding sequence is TGCGCCAGCAGCCAAGCCCCCGCCTACGAGCAGTACTTC.

J is TRBJ1-4 and V is TRBV5-1, with D possibly TRBD1 on 6 matching bases. Per germline, CDR1 SGHRS and CDR2 YFSETQ. This CDR3 comprises 15 residues. V was shortened by 4 bases and J by 5 bases, with 15 bases between the two germline ends. In DNA, the CDR3 is TGCGCCAGCAGCCCTACAGGGAATGAGAATGAAAAACTGTTTTTT. Its protein is CASSPTGNENEKLFF.

This clonotype was picked up many times. The V call is TRBV20-1, the J call TRBJ2-5, with D tentatively TRBD2 (6 bases). Trimming took 2 bases from V and 5 from J, leaving 15 bases between them. The CDR3 covers 14 residues. Germline CDR1 DFQATT, CDR2 SNEGSKA (reference sequence). CDR3 coding DNA: TGCAGTGCTAGATCCGACAGCGGGCCGGAGACCCAGTACTTC. This sequence encodes CSARSDSGPETQYF.

V gene TRBV7-9 combines with J gene TRBJ1-4, with 7 bases that match TRBD1. Germline CDR1 SEHNR, CDR2 FQNEAQ (reference sequence). The CDR3 loop spans 16 amino acids. The V gene end was trimmed by 3 bases and the J gene end by 3 bases; junction bases not matched to a gene: 7. The DNA of the CDR3 is TGTGCCAGCAGCTTTCGACAGGGTATATCTAATGAAAAACTGTTTTTT. Amino acid sequence: CASSFRQGISNEKLFF.

This clonotype appeared many times. The gene calls are TRBV7-3 and TRBJ2-7; 14 positions match TRBD2. Germline assignment: CDR1 SGHTA and CDR2 FQGTGA. Trimming removed 6 bases from V and 2 bases from J; junction bases left unmatched: 3. The CDR3 length is 15 residues. The CDR3 DNA reads as TGTGCCAGCAGTCGGGGACTAGCGGGAGCCTACGAGCAGTACTTC. The encoded protein is CASSRGLAGAYEQYF.

This clonotype was found a few times. The V and J genes are TRBV4-1 and TRBJ2-1, with 9 bases that match TRBD2. The germline gives CDR1 MGHRA, CDR2 YSYEKL. Unmatched junction bases numbered 12, after V lost 5 bases and J lost 4 bases. This CDR3 spans 17 amino acids. CDR3 bases: TGCGCCAGCAGCGTCCAGGAAGCGGGAGGTATTTACAATGAGCAGTTCTTC. This gives the protein CASSVQEAGGIYNEQFF.

This clonotype appeared many times. The chain carries TRBV5-6 and TRBJ1-3; tentative D call: TRBD1 (5 bases). Trimming removed 4 bases from V and 0 bases from J, with 14 bases in between. This CDR3 is 16 amino acids long. Germline V CDR1 and CDR2: SGHDT, YYEEEE. The CDR3 bases are TGTGCCAGCAGCACCTCGGCAGGGCGCTCTGGAAACACCATATATTTT. Translating it yields CASSTSAGRSGNTIYF.

This clonotype showed up many times. The rearrangement joins TRBV4-1 to TRBJ2-7; 11 bases map to TRBD2. The CDR3 is 15 amino acids. V gave up 6 bases and J gave up 6 bases; unmatched junction bases: 10. Germline lookup yields CDR1 MGHRA and CDR2 YSYEKL. CDR3 loop: CASSTSGSRQGEQYF. In nucleotides, the CDR3 is TGCGCCAGCAGTACTAGCGGGAGTCGTCAGGGCGAGCAGTACTTC.

This clonotype was found many times. This sequence joins TRBV6-1 and TRBJ2-5; TRBD1 agrees at 8 bases. The trim removed 8 bases at V and 2 bases at J, leaving 4 bases unmatched. The CDR3 spans 13 residues. Germline V CDR1 and CDR2: MNHNS, SASEGT. The CDR3 reads CASLRQGQETQYF. Written as DNA, the CDR3 is TGTGCCAGCCTACGACAGGGGCAAGAGACCCAGTACTTC.

This clonotype occurred many times. This chain links TRBV20-1 with TRBJ2-1; 12 nucleotides align to TRBD2. This CDR3 spans 17 amino acids. Per germline, CDR1 DFQATT and CDR2 SNEGSKA (reference sequence). J was trimmed by 4 bases and V by 0 bases; bases with no gene match: 7. The CDR3 loop reads CSARDPFTSGRYNEQFF. The CDR3 nucleotides are TGCAGTGCTAGAGATCCCTTCACTAGCGGGAGGTACAATGAGCAGTTCTTC.

Ten or more counts support this clonotype. This sequence joins TRBV7-9 and TRBJ2-5; 8 bases agree with TRBD1. V dropped 5 bases and J dropped 4; count of bases not matched to a gene: 3. Germline CDR1 is SEHNR and CDR2 is FQNEAQ (reference sequence). The CDR3 sequence is 13 residues long. The CDR3 sequence is CASSLRGLETQYF. CDR3 nucleotides: TGTGCCAGCAGCCTCAGGGGGCTAGAGACCCAGTACTTC. The whole variable domain, remainder taken from reference TRBV7-9 and TRBJ2-5, is DTGVSQNPRHKITKRGQNVTFRCDPISEHNRLYWYRQTLGQGPEFLTYFQNEAQLEKSRLLSDRFSAERPKGSFSTLEIQRTEQGDSAMYLCASSLRGLETQYFGPGTRLLVL.

This chain links TRBV29-1 with TRBJ2-3; a possible D gene is TRBD2 (5 bases). The CDR3 contains 14 residues. V was cut by 4 bases and J by 0 bases, with 11 bases left in between. Germline V gives CDR1 SQVTM, CDR2 ANQGSEA. In DNA, the CDR3 is TGCAGCGTTGTTACTAGTTTTAGCACAGATACGCAGTATTTT. It specifies CSVVTSFSTDTQYF.

V is TRBV29-1 and J is TRBJ2-6; D possibly corresponds to TRBD2 (5 bases). There are 13 residues in the CDR3. CDR1 and CDR2 from the germline V gene are SQVTM and ANQGSEA. V lost 4 bases, J lost 2 bases, and 6 bases lay in between. The CDR3, as DNA: TGCAGCGTTGCCGGGGCTGGGGCCAACGTCCTGACTTTC. This translates into CSVAGAGANVLTF.

The table lists this clonotype with a few counts. A junction boundary mismatches the germline segment, possibly from a read error. DNA for the CDR3: TGCCGGGGCCCGGCGCCCGCTTCCTCCGCGCCGTCCTTC. Amino acids: CRGPAPASSAPSF. The chain is built from TRBV20-1 and TRBJ2-7; D is tentatively TRBD1 or TRBD2 (5 bases each). Germline assignment: CDR1 DFQATT and CDR2 SNEGSKA (reference sequence). This CDR3 contains 13 residues.

The chain couples TRBV9 to TRBJ1-1; D unclear. This CDR3 region has 15 residues. With 2 bases removed from V and 3 bases from J, the gap between germline ends came to 14 bases. The germline V gene has CDR1 SGDLS and CDR2 YYNGEE. CDR3 residues: CASSVQPSWDTEAFF. The CDR3 DNA follows: TGTGCCAGCAGCGTGCAGCCCTCCTGGGACACTGAAGCTTTCTTT.